This TCR beta chain was identified in a study of cytomegalovirus exposure and HLA in healthy donors. CDR1 and CDR2 (germline): SEHNR, FQNEAQ (reference sequence). The CDR3 spans 12 residues. Study-wide results and caveats: Productive rates of about 90% or about 30% were seen for most TCR beta V segments in an earlier analysis. A later look showed TCR association rates differing by HLA locus, highest for DRB1 and lowest for HLA-C. TCR beta sequences numbering under 20,000 were associated with HLA alleles at 0.05 false discovery rate in a later analysis.

It was with 60 Vbeta and 13 Jbeta primers that the PCR ran. Sequencing used immunoSEQ multiplex PCR; TCRdb keeps in-frame clones, though not all of them. Seen here are approximately 80,000 clones, 55% to 65% observed once, and the top ten hold approximately 15%. About this clone: Its antigen is currently unknown. A junction boundary mismatches the germline segment, possibly from a read error.

The sample consisted of PBMCs. V and J are TRBV7-9 and TRBJ1-2, with D unclear. The receptor was isolated from a woman between 40 and 55 years old in good health and CMV-seropositive. The CDR3: CSSSATDYGYTF. The CDR3 nucleotides read TGTTCCAGCAGCGCTACAGATTATGGCTACACCTTC. The entire variable domain, with the rest obtained from reference TRBV7-9 and TRBJ1-2, is as follows: DTGVSQNPRHKITKRGQNVTFRCDPISEHNRLYWYRQTLGQGPEFLTYFQNEAQLEKSRLLSDRFSAERPKGSFSTLEIQRTEQGDSAMYLCSSSATDYGYTFGSGTRLTVV.